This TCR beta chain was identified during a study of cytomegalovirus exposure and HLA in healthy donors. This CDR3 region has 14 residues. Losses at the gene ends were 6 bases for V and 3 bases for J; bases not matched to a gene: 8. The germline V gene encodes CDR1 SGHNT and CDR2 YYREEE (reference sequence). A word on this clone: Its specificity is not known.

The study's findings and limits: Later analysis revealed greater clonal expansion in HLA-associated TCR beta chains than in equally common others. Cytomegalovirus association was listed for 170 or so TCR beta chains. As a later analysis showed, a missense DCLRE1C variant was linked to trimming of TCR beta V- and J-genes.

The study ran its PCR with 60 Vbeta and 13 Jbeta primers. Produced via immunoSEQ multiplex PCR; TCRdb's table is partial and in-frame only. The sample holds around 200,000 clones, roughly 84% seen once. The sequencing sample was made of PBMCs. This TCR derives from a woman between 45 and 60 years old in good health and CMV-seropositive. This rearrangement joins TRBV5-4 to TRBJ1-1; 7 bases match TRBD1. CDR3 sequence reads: CASNVRGGHTEAFF. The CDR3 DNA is TGTGCCAGCAACGTACGAGGGGGCCACACTGAAGCTTTCTTT.